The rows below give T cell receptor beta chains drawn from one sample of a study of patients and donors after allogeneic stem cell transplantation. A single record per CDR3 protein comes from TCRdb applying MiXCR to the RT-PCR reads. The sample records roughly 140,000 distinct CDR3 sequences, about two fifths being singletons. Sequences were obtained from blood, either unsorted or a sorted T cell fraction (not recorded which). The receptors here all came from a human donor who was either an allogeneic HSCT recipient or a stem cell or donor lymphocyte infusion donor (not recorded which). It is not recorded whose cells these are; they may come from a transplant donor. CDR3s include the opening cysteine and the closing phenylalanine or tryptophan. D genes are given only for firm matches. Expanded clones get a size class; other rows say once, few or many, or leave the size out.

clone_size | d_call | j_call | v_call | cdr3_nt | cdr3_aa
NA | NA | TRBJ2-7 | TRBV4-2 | TGTGCCAGCAGCCAAGATCGTCCGGTACAGAGAGCCTACGAGCAGTACTTC | CASSQDRPVQRAYEQYF
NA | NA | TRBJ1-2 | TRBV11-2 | TGTGCCAGCAGCTTAGAACCGAGAAGGGGTTATGGCTACACCTTC | CASSLEPRRGYGYTF
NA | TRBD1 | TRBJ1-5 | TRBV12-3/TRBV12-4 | TGTGCCACCGGACAGGGGTTTCAGCCCCAGCATTTT | CATGQGFQPQHF
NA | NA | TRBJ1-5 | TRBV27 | TGTGCCAGCAGTTTAGGGGTTTTGAGTAGCAATCAGCCCCAGCATTTT | CASSLGVLSSNQPQHF
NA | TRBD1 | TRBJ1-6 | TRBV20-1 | TGCAGTGCTAGGGACAGGGCCGCCTTCGAGCCCCTCCACTTT | CSARDRAAFEPLHF
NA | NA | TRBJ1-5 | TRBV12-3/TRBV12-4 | TGTGCCAGCTTGAGGGGGGGAGGGGTCAATCAGCCCCAGCATTTT | CASLRGGGVNQPQHF
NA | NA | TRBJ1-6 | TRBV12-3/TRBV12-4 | TGTGCCAGCAGATATTCACCCCTCCACTTT | CASRYSPLHF
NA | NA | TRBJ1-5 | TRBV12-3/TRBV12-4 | TGTGCCAGCAGTTCGAGCCCCGCCCAGCCCCAGCATTTT | CASSSSPAQPQHF
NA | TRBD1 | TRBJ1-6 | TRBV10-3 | TGTGCCATCAGTGGCGGGACAGGGAATTCACCCCTCCACTTT | CAISGGTGNSPLHF
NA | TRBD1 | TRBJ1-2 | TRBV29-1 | TGCAGCGTTGAGCAGACAGGGAACGGCTACACCTTC | CSVEQTGNGYTF
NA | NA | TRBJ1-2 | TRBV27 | TGTGCCAGCAGTCCCGGTTGGGACTATGGCTACACCTTC | CASSPGWDYGYTF
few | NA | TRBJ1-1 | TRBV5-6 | TGTGCCAGCAGCTTCAGTGGACCGAACACTGAAGCTTTCTTT | CASSFSGPNTEAFF
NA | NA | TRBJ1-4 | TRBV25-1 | TGTGCCAGCACCCCTGGAGGTTCTAATGAAAAACTGTTTTTT | CASTPGGSNEKLFF
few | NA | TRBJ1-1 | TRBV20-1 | TGCAGTGCTGTCGGGCGCACTGAAGCTTTCTTT | CSAVGRTEAFF
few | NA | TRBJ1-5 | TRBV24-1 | TGTGCCACCAGTGATGTAGGACAGCCCCAGCATTTT | CATSDVGQPQHF
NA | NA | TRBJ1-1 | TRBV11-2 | TGTGCCAGCAGCCCGGCCCTCATGGTGGCTTTCTTT | CASSPALMVAFF
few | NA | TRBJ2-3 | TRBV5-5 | TGTGCCAGCAGTCTCTCTTGGACGCGGGGCCCCGCAGATACGCAGTATTTT | CASSLSWTRGPADTQYF
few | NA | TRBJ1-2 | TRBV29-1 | TGCAGCGTTGAAGCACAGGGAAACTATGGCTACACCTTC | CSVEAQGNYGYTF
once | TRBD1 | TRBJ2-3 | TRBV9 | TGTGCCAGCAACCCCCGGGACAGGGGGCATACTAGCACAGATACGCAGTATTTT | CASNPRDRGHTSTDTQYF
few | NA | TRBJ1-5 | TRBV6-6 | TGTGCCAGCAGTTACTCTTCGGGGGATCAGCCCCAGCATTTT | CASSYSSGDQPQHF
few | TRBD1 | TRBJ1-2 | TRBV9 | TGTGCCAGCAGCGGCGGACAGGGGCCAAGTCCCCCTTACTATGGCTACACCTTC | CASSGGQGPSPPYYGYTF
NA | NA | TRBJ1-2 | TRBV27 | TGTGCCAGCACCCCGGTAGGCAATGGCTACACCTTC | CASTPVGNGYTF
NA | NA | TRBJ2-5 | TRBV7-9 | TGTGCCAGCAGCTTCACAGCCTTGGAGACCCAGTACTTC | CASSFTALETQYF
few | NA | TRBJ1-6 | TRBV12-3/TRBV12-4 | TGTGCCAGCAGTTTTAGCCAGGGATGGTCACCCCTCCACTTT | CASSFSQGWSPLHF